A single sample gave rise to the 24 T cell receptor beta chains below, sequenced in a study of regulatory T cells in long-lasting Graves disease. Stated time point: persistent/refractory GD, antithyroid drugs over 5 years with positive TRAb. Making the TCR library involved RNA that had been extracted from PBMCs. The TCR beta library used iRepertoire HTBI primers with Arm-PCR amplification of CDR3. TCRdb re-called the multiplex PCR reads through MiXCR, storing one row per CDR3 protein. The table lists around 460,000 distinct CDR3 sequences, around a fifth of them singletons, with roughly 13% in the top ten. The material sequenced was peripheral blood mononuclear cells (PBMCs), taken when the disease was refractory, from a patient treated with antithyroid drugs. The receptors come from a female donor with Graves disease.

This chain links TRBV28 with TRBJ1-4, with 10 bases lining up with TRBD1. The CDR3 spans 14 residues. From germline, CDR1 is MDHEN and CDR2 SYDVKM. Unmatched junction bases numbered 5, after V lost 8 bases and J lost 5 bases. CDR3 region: CASGTGARNEKLFF. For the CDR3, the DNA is TGTGCCAGCGGGACAGGGGCCCGAAATGAAAAACTGTTTTTT.

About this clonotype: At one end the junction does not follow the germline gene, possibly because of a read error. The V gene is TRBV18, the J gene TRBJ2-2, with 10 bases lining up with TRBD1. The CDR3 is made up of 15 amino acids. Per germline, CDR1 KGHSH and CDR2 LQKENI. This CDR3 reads CASSPGTGDTEELFF. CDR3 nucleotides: TGTGCCAGCTCACCCGGGACAGGGGACACCGAGGAGCTGTTTTTT.

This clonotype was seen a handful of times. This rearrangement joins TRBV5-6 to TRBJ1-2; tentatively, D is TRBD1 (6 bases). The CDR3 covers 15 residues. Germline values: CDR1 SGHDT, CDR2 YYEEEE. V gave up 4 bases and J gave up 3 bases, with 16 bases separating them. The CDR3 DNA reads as TGTGCCAGCAGCAGGCATCAGGGGCGATACTATGGCTACACCTTC. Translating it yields CASSRHQGRYYGYTF.

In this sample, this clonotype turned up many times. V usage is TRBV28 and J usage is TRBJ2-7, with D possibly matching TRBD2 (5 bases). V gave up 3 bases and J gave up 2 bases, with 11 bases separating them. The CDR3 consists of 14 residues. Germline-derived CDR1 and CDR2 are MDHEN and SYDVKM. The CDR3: CASSFPEGTYEQYF. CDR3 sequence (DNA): TGTGCCAGCAGTTTTCCCGAGGGCACCTACGAGCAGTACTTC. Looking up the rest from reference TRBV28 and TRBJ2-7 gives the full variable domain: DVKVTQSSRYLVKRTGEKVFLECVQDMDHENMFWYRQDPGLGLRLIYFSYDVKMKEKGDIPEGYSVSREKKERFSLILESASTNQTSMYLCASSFPEGTYEQYFGPGTRLTVT.

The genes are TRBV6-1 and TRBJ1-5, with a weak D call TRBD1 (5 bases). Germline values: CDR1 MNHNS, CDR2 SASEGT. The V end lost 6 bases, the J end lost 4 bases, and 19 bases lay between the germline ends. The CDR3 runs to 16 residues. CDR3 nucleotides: TGTGCCAGCAGCAGCATAGGGGCTGGGAGGAATCAGCCCCAGCATTTT. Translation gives CASSSIGAGRNQPQHF.

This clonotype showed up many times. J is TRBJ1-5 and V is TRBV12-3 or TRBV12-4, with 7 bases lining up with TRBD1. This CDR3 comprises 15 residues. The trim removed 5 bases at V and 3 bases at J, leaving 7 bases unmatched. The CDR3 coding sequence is TGTGCCAGCAGTCCAGGGCAGGGGGACAATCAGCCCCAGCATTTT. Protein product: CASSPGQGDNQPQHF.

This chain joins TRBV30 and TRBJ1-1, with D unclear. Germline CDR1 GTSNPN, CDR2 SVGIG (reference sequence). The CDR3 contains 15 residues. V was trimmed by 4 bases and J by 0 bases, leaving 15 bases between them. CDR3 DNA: TGTGCCTGGAACTCCTGGGAGCTCATGAACACTGAAGCTTTCTTT. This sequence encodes CAWNSWELMNTEAFF.

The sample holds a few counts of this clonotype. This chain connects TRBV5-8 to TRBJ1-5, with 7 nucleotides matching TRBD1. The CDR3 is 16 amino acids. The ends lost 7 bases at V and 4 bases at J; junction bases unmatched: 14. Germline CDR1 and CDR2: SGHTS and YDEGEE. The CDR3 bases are TGTGCCAGCCTGATTGGCCAACAGGGGTTTAATCAGCCCCAGCATTTT. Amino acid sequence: CASLIGQQGFNQPQHF.

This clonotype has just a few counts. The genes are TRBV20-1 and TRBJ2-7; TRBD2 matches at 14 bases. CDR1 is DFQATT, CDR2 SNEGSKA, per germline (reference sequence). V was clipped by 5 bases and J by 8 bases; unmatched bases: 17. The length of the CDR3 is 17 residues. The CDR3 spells CSAHRGGLAGVIRKQYF. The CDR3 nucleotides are TGCAGTGCTCACCGCGGGGGACTAGCGGGGGTAATACGGAAGCAGTACTTC.

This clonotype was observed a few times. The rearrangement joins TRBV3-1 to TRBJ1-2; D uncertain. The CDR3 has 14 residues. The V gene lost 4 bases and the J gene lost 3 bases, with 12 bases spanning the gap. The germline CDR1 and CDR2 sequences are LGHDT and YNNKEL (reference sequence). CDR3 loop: CASSPAGRYYGYTF. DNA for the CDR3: TGTGCCAGCAGCCCAGCCGGCAGGTACTATGGCTACACCTTC.

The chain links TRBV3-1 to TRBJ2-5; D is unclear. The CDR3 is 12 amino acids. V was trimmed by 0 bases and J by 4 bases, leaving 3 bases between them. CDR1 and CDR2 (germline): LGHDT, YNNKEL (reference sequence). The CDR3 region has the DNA TGTGCCAGCAGCCAAGAGCTAGAGACCCAGTACTTC. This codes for CASSQELETQYF.

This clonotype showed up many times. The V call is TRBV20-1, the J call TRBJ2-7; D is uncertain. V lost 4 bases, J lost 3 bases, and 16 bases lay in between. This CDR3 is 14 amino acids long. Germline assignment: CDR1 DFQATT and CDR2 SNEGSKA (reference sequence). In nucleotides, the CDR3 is TGCAGTGCTAAGGAGCAGGAAAGCTTCTACGAGCAGTACTTC. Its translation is CSAKEQESFYEQYF.

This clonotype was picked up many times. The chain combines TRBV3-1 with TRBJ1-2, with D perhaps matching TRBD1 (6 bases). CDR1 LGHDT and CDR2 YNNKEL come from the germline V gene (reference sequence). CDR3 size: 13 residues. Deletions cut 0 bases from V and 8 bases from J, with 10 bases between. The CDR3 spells CASSQEGGRGYTF. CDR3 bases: TGTGCCAGCAGCCAAGAAGGGGGTCGGGGCTACACCTTC.

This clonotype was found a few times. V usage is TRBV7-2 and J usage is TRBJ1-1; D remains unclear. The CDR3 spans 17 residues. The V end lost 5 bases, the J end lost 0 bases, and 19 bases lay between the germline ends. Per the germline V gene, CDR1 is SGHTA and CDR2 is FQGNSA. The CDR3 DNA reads TGTGCCAGCAGCCAAAGGCCGGCAGGTGGAATGAACACTGAAGCTTTCTTT. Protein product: CASSQRPAGGMNTEAFF.

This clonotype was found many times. Here the CDR3 DNA reads TGCAGTGCTAGAGATGCTAGCGGGACACCGGGAGAGACCCAGTACTTC. Translating it yields CSARDASGTPGETQYF. The J gene is TRBJ2-5, the V gene TRBV20-1, with 9 bases matching TRBD2. The CDR3 consists of 16 residues. Germline values: CDR1 DFQATT, CDR2 SNEGSKA (reference sequence). Germline trimming cut 0 bases from V and 4 bases from J; bases unmatched to any gene: 9.

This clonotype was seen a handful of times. CDR3 nucleotides: TGTGCCAGCAGTTTTCCGTGGATGAACACTGAAGCTTTCTTT. Translated: CASSFPWMNTEAFF. This sequence joins TRBV12-3 or TRBV12-4 and TRBJ1-1, with no clear D. The CDR3 is made up of 14 amino acids. With 3 bases removed from V and 0 bases from J, the gap between germline ends came to 8 bases.

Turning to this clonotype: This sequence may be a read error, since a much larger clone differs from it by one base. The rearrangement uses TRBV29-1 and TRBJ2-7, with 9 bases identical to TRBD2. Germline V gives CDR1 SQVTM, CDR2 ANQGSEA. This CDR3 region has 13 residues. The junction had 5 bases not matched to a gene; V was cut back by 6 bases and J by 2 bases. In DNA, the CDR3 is TGCAGCGTCAGGACTAGCGACACCTACGAGCAGTACTTC. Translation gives CSVRTSDTYEQYF.

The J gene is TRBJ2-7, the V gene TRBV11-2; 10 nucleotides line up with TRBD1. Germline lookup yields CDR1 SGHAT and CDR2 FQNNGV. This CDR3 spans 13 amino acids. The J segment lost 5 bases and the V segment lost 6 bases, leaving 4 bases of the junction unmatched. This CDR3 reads CASRGQGLDEQYF. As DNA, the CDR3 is TGTGCCAGCAGGGGACAGGGGCTCGACGAGCAGTACTTC.

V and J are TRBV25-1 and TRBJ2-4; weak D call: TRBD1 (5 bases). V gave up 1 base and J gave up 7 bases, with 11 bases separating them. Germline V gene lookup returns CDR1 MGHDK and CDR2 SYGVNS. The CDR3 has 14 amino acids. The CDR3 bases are TGTGCCAGCAGTGAATCAGACAGCCTTAACATTCAGTACTTC. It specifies CASSESDSLNIQYF. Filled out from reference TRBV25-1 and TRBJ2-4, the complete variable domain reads EADIYQTPRYLVIGTGKKITLECSQTMGHDKMYWYQQDPGMELHLIHYSYGVNSTEKGDLSSESTVSRIRTEHFPLTLESARPSHTSQYLCASSESDSLNIQYFGAGTRLSVL.

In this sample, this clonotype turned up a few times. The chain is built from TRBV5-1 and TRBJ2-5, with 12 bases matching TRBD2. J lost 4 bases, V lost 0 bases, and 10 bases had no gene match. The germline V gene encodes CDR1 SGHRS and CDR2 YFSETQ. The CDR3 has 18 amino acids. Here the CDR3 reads CASSLVASGRADRETQYF. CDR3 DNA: TGCGCCAGCAGCTTGGTGGCTAGCGGGAGGGCCGATAGAGAGACCCAGTACTTC.

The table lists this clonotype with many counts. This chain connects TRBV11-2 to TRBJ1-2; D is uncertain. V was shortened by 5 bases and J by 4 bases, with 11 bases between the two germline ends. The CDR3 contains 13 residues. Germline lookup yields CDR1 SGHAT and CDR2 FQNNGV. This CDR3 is CASSAAGFYGYTF. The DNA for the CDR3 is TGTGCCAGCAGCGCTGCAGGATTCTATGGCTACACCTTC.

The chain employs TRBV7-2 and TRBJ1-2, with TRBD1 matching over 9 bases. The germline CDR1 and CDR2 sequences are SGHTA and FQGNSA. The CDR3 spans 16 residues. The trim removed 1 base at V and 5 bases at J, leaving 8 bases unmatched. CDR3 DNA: TGTGCCAGCAGCTTAGGGACCGGGACAGGGTTTTATGGCTACACCTTC. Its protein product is CASSLGTGTGFYGYTF.

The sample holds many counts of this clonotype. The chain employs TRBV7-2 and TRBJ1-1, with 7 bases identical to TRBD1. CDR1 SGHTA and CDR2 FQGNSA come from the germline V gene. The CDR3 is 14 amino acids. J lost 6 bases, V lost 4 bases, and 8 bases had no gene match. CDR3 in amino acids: CASSSGRGRAEAFF. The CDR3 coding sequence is TGTGCCAGCAGCTCTGGCAGGGGGAGGGCTGAAGCTTTCTTT.

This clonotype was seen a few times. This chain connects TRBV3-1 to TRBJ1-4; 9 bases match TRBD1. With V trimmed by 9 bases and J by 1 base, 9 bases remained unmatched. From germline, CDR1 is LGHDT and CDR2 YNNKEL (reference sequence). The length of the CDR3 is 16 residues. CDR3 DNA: TGTGCCAGTCAACAGGGGGCGTTGGGAACTAATGAAAAACTGTTTTTT. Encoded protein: CASQQGALGTNEKLFF.